What follows is one TCR beta chain and its context. The sample belongs to a study of cytomegalovirus exposure and HLA in healthy donors. With 60 Vbeta and 13 Jbeta primers, the PCR was carried out. The repertoire was sequenced with immunoSEQ multiplex PCR; TCRdb's copy has only in-frame clones and lacks some. The table lists 90,000 to 120,000 clones, roughly 80% of them singletons, with 2% to 3% in the top ten. Sequences were obtained from PBMCs. The TCR originated in a man aged 25 to 40 in good health and CMV-seropositive.

This CDR3 reads CASSRAGSSTGELFF. In DNA form, the CDR3 reads TGTGCCAGCAGCCGGGCGGGGAGTAGCACCGGGGAGCTGTTTTTT. The chain couples TRBV4-2 to TRBJ2-2; a weak D match, TRBD2 (6 bases). Per the germline V gene, CDR1 is LGHNA and CDR2 is YNFKEQ. The CDR3 covers 15 residues. The ends were cut back, 4 bases at V and 4 bases at J, with 13 bases in the middle.